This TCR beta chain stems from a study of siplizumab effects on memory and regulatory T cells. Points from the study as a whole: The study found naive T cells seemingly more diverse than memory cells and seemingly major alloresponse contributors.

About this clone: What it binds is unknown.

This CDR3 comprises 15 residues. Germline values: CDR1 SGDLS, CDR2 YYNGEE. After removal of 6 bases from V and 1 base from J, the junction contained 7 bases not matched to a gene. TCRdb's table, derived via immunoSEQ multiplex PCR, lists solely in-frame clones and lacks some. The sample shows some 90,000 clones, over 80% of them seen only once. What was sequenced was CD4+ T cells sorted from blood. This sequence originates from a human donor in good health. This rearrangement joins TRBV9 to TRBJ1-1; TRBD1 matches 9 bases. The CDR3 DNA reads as TGTGCCAGCAAAAAAGGGGACAGGGAGAACACTGAAGCTTTCTTT. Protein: CASKKGDRENTEAFF.